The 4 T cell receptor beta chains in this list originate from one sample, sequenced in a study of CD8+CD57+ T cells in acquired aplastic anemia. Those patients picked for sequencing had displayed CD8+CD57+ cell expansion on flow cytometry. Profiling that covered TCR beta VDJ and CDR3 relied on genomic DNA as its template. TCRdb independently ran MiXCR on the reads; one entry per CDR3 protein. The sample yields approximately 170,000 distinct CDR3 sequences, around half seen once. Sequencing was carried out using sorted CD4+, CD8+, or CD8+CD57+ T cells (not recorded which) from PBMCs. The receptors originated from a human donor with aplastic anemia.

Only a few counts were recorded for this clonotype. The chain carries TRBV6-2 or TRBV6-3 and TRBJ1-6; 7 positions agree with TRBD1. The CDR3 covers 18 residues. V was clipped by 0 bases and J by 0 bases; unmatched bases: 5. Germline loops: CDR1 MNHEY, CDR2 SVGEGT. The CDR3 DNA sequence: TGTGCCAGCAGTTACTCGGGACAGACAAGCTCCTATAATTCACCCCTCCACTTT. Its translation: CASSYSGQTSSYNSPLHF.

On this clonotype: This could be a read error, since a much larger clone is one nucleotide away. The CDR3 loop reads CASSPAGGRLETQYF. The DNA of the CDR3 is TGTGCCAGCAGCCCCGCGGGGGGCCGGTTAGAGACCCAGTACTTC. The V gene is TRBV19, the J gene TRBJ2-5; 8 bases fit TRBD2. V lost 9 bases to trimming and J lost 4 bases; unmatched junction nucleotides: 13. Germline CDR1 reads LNHDA; CDR2 reads SQIVND (reference sequence). This CDR3 region has 15 residues.

DNA for the CDR3: TGTGCCAGTAAGGTCAGGACGCCGAGCACTGAAGCTTTCTTT. Its protein product is CASKVRTPSTEAFF. The gene calls are TRBV19 and TRBJ1-1; D is unresolved. CDR3 length: 14 amino acids. Germline loops: CDR1 LNHDA, CDR2 SQIVND (reference sequence). Trimming left V 7 bases short and J 4 bases short, with 16 bases between.

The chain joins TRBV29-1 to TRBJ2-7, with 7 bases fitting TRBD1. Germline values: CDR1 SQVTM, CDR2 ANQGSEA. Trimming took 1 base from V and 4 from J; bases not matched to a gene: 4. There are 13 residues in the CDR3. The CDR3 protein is CSVEGQGGYEQYF. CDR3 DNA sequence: TGCAGCGTTGAAGGACAGGGTGGTTACGAGCAGTACTTC.